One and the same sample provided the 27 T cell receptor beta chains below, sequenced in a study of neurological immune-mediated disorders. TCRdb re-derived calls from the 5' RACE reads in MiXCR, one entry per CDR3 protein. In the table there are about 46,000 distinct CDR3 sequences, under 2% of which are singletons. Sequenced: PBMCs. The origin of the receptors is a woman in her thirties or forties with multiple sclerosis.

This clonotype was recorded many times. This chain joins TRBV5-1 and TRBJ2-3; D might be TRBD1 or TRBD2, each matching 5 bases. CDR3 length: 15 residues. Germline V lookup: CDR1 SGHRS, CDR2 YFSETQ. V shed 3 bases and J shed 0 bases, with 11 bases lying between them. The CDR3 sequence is CASSSPGRSTDTQYF. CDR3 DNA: TGCGCCAGCAGCTCTCCGGGACGGAGCACAGATACGCAGTATTTT.

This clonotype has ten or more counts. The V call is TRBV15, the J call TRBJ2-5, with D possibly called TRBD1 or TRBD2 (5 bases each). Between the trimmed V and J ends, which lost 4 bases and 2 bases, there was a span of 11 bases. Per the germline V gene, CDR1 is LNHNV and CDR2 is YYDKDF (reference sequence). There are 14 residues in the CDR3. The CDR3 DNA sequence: TGTGCCACCAGCACGCCGGGGCTTCAAGAGACCCAGTACTTC. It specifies CATSTPGLQETQYF.

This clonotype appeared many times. CDR3 nucleotides: TGCGCCAGCAGCTCTGGGACTCCGGGGGGAGAGCAGTACTTC. The encoded protein is CASSSGTPGGEQYF. V and J are TRBV5-1 and TRBJ2-7, with 7 bases lining up with TRBD2. This CDR3 is built from 14 residues. The germline V gene encodes CDR1 SGHRS and CDR2 YFSETQ. J was trimmed by 7 bases and V by 3 bases; bases with no gene match: 10.

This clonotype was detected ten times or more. The CDR3 DNA follows: TGCAGTGCTAGCCAGGGGTTTGAAAAACTGTTTTTT. Its protein product is CSASQGFEKLFF. The gene calls are TRBV20-1 and TRBJ1-4; tentatively, D is TRBD1 (6 bases). Germline loops: CDR1 DFQATT, CDR2 SNEGSKA (reference sequence). V lost 3 bases and J lost 7, with 9 bases in between. This CDR3 is built from 12 residues.

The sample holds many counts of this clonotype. CDR3 loop: CSARVGQGGSPLHF. The DNA of the CDR3 is TGCAGTGCTAGAGTCGGACAGGGAGGATCACCCCTCCACTTT. The rearrangement links TRBV20-1 to TRBJ1-6; 8 positions match TRBD1. CDR3 length: 14 residues. Germline V lookup: CDR1 DFQATT, CDR2 SNEGSKA (reference sequence). After removal of 1 base from V and 10 bases from J, the junction contained 6 bases not matched to a gene.

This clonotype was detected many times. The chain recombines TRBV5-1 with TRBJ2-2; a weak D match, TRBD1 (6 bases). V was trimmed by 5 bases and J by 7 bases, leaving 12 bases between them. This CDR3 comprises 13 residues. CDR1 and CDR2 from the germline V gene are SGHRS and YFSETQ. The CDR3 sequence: CASSGQPVGELFF. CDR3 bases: TGCGCCAGCAGTGGACAGCCGGTCGGGGAGCTGTTTTTT.

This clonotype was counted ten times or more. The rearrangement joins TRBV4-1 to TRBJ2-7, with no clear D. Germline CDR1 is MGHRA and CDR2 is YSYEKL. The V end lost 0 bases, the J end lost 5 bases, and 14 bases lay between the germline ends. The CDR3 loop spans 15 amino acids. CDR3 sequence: CASSQEEARSNEQYF. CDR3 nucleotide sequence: TGCGCCAGCAGCCAAGAGGAAGCAAGGTCGAACGAGCAGTACTTC.

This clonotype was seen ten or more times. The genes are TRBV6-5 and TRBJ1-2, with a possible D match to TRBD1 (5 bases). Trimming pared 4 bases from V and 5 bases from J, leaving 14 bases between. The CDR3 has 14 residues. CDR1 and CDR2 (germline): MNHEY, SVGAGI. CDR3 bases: TGTGCCAGCAGTTTGGGAGGGAAGGGGTATGGCTACACCTTC. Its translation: CASSLGGKGYGYTF.

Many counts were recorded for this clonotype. The CDR3 loop reads CASSLQTGSWRANVLTF. The CDR3 coding sequence is TGCGCCAGCAGCCTACAGACAGGATCTTGGAGGGCCAACGTCCTGACTTTC. This chain joins TRBV4-1 and TRBJ2-6; D perhaps matches TRBD1 (6 bases). V lost 4 bases, J lost 5 bases, and 18 bases lay in between. Germline V lookup: CDR1 MGHRA, CDR2 YSYEKL. The CDR3 is 17 residues long.

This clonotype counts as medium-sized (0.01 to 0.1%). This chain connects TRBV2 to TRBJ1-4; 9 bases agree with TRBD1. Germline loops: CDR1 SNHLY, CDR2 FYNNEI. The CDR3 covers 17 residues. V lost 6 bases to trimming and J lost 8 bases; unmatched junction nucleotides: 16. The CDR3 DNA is TGTGCCAGCAGGGGGGACAGGGACCCCAGGATGTGGGAAAAACTGTTTTTT. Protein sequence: CASRGDRDPRMWEKLFF.

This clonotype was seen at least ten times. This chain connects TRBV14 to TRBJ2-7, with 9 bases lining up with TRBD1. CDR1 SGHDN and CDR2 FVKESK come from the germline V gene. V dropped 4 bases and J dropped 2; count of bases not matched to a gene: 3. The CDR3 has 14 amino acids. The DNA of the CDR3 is TGTGCCAGCAGCCCCGGGACAGGGCCCTACGAGCAGTACTTC. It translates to CASSPGTGPYEQYF.

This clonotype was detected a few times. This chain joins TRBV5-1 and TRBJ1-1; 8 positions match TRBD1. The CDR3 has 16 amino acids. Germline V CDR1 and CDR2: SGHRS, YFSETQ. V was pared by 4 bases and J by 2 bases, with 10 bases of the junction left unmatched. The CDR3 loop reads CASSPTEGQVNTEAFF. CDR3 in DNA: TGCGCCAGCAGCCCGACGGAGGGACAGGTAAACACTGAAGCTTTCTTT.

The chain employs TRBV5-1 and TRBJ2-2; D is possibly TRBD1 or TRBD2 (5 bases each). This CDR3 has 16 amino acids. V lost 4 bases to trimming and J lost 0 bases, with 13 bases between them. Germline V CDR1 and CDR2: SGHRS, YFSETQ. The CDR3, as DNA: TGCGCCAGCAGCCCAATAGAGGGGTCGAACACCGGGGAGCTGTTTTTT. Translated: CASSPIEGSNTGELFF.

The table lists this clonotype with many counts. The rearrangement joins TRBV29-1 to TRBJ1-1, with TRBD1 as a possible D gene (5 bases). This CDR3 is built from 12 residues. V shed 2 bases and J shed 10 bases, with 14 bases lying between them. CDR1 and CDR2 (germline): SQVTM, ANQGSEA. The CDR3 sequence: CSVEIGGSGAFF. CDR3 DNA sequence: TGCAGCGTTGAAATTGGGGGATCCGGAGCTTTCTTT.

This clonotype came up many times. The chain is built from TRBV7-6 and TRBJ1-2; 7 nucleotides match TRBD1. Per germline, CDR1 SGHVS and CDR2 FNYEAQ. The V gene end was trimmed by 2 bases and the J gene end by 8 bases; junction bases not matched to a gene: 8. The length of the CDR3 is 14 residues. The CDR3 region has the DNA TGTGCCAGCAGCTTAAACAGGGGAGAAGGAGGCTACACCTTC. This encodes CASSLNRGEGGYTF. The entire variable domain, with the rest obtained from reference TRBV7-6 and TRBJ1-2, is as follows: GAGVSQSPRYKVTKRGQDVALRCDPISGHVSLYWYRQALGQGPEFLTYFNYEAQQDKSGLPNDRFSAERPEGSISTLTIQRTEQRDSAMYRCASSLNRGEGGYTFGSGTRLTVV.

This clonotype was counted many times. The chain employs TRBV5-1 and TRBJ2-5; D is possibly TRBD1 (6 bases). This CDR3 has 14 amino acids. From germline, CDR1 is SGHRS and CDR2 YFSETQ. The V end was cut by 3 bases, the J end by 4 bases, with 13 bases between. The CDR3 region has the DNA TGCGCCAGCAGCTCTACAGGGAGTGGAGAGACCCAGTACTTC. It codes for CASSSTGSGETQYF.

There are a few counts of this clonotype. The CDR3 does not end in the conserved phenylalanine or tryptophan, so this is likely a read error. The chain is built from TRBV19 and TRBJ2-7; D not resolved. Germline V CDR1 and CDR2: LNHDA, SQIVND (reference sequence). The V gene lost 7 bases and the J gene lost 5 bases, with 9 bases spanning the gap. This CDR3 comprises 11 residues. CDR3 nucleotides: TGTGCCAGTACCTCCGGGCACGAGCAGTACATC. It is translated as CASTSGHEQYI.

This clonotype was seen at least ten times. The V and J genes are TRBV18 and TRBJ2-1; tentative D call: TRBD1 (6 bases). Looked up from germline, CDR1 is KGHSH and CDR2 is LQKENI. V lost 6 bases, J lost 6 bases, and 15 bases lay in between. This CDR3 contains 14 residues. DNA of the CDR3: TGTGCCAGCTCGCCTAACAGGGACCGCAATGAGCAGTTCTTC. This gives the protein CASSPNRDRNEQFF.

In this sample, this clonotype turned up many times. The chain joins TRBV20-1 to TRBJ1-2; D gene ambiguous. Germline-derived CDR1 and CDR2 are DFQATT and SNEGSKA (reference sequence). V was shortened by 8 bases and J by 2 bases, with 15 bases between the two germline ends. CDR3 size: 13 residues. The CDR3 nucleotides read TGCAGTCAGCTTCGGACGGGGAACTATGGCTACACCTTC. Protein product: CSQLRTGNYGYTF.

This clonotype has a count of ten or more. CDR3 sequence: CASSLGGWNNEQFF. The CDR3 nucleotides read TGCGCCAGCAGCTTGGGGGGGTGGAACAATGAGCAGTTCTTC. J is TRBJ2-1 and V is TRBV5-1, with D possibly called TRBD1 or TRBD2 (5 bases each). The V gene's germline CDR1 is SGHRS and CDR2 YFSETQ. The germline V and J ends were trimmed by 0 bases and 5 bases, with 9 bases remaining between them. This CDR3 region has 14 residues.

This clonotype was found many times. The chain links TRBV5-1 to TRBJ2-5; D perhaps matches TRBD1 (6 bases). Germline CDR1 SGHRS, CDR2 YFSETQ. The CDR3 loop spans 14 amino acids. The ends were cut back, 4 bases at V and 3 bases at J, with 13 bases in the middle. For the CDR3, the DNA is TGCGCCAGCAGCCTAAGACAGGCAAAAGAGACCCAGTACTTC. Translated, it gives CASSLRQAKETQYF.

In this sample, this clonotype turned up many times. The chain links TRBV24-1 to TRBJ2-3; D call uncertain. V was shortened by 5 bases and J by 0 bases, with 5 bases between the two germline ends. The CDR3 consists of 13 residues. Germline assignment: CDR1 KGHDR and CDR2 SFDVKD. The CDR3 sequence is CATSVGSTDTQYF. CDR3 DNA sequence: TGTGCCACCAGTGTTGGTAGCACAGATACGCAGTATTTT.

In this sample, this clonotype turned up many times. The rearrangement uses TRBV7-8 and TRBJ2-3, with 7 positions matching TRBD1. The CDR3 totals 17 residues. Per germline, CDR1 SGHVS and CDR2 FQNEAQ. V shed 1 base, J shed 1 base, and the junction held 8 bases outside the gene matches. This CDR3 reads CASSLGERQGGTDTQYF. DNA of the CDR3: TGTGCCAGCAGCTTAGGGGAAAGACAGGGAGGCACAGATACGCAGTATTTT.

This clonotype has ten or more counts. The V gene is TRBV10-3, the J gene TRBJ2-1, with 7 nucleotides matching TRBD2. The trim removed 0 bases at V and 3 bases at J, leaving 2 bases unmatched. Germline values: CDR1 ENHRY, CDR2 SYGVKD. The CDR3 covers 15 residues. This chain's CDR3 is CAISESGDYYNEQFF. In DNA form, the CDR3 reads TGTGCCATCAGTGAGTCCGGGGACTACTACAATGAGCAGTTCTTC.

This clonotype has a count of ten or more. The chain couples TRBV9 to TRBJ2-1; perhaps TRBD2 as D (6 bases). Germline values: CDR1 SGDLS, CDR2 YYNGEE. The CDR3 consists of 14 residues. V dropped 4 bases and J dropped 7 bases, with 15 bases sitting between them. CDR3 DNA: TGTGCCAGCAGCTCAAGAAGTCTAGCGAATGAGCAGTTCTTC. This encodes CASSSRSLANEQFF.

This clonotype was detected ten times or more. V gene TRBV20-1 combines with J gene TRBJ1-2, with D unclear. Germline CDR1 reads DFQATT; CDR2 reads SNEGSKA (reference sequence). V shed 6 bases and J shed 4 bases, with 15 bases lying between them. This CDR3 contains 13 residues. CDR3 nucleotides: TGCAGTGCCAAACCCCAGGCTTCCTATGGCTACACCTTC. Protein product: CSAKPQASYGYTF.

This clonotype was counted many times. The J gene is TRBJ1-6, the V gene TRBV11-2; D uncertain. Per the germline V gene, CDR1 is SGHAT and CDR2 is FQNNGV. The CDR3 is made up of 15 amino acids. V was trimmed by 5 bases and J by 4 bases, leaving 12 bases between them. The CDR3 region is CASSLSQGYNSPLHF. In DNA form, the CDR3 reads TGTGCCAGCAGCCTTTCACAAGGTTATAATTCACCCCTCCACTTT.